This is a list of T cell receptor beta chains from one sample in a study of cytomegalovirus exposure and HLA in healthy donors. Here immunoSEQ multiplex PCR was the method, and the copy in TCRdb shows in-frame clones only, minus some. The sample records some 100,000 clones, around 80% being singletons. Sequenced input: PBMCs. The receptors shown here come from a woman in her 50s in good health and CMV-seropositive. Both conserved end residues are part of each CDR3. D genes are given only for firm matches. Not all rows give a size; the values are once, few, many and, for expanded clones, a class.

size,D,V,J,DNA,CDR3
NA,NA,TRBV7-3,TRBJ1-2,TGTGCCAGCAGCCCAGGGATCACCCTGACGGAAGTTAACTATGGCTACACCTTC,CASSPGITLTEVNYGYTF
NA,NA,TRBV7-6,TRBJ2-1,TGTGCCAGCAGTGCCACAGGGAGCTCCTACAATGAGCAGTTCTTC,CASSATGSSYNEQFF
once,NA,TRBV27,TRBJ1-5,TGTGCCAGCAGTTTTTCTCCACTTAATCAGCCCCAGCATTTT,CASSFSPLNQPQHF
NA,NA,TRBV5-1,TRBJ1-1,TGCGCCAGCAGACAGCAACAGGAGGCCGGGGGTGAAGCTTTCTTT,CASRQQQEAGGEAFF
NA,NA,TRBV5-6,TRBJ2-5,TGTGCCAGCAGCTTGCGCGGACTAGGGGGAGAGACCCAGTACTTC,CASSLRGLGGETQYF
NA,NA,TRBV20-1,TRBJ1-2,TGCAGTGCAAATCCAGGCTATGGCTACACCTTC,CSANPGYGYTF
NA,TRBD1,TRBV6-1,TRBJ1-1,TGTGCCAGCAGTGAAGGGACAGGGGGCGGGAACACTGAAGCTTTCTTT,CASSEGTGGGNTEAFF
NA,NA,TRBV29-1,TRBJ2-7,TGCAGCGTTGTCCGTGCCTACGAGCAGTACTTC,CSVVRAYEQYF
NA,NA,TRBV4-1,TRBJ2-1,TGCGCCAGCAGCCAAGAACTACCGTACAATGAGCAGTTCTTC,CASSQELPYNEQFF
once,NA,TRBV27,TRBJ1-2,TGTGCCAGCAGTCTTGAGAGGGGGTATGGCTACACCTTC,CASSLERGYGYTF
once,NA,TRBV9,TRBJ2-7,TGTGCCAGCAGCGTAGGGGGCCGGGACGAGCAGTACTTC,CASSVGGRDEQYF
NA,NA,TRBV5-6,TRBJ1-1,TGTGCCAGCAGCCTTGTTGGCAGGGAGAACACTGAAGCTTTCTTT,CASSLVGRENTEAFF
NA,TRBD2,TRBV10-3,TRBJ2-7,TGTGCCATCAGGGGGACTAGCGGCACCTACGAGCAGTACTTC,CAIRGTSGTYEQYF
NA,NA,TRBV2,TRBJ1-1,TGTGCCAGCAGAAAGGAGGGGAACACTGAAGCTTTCTTT,CASRKEGNTEAFF
NA,NA,TRBV5-1,TRBJ2-2,TGCGCCAGCAGCTTGTCTTCCTCGGGGACCGGGGAGCTGTTTTTT,CASSLSSSGTGELFF
NA,NA,TRBV6-6,TRBJ2-7,TGTGCCAGCAGTCCATCCTACGAGCAGTACTTC,CASSPSYEQYF
few,NA,TRBV5-4,TRBJ1-4,TGTGCCAGCAGCATTGGGGGCCCGACGGGTGAAAAACTGTTTTTT,CASSIGGPTGEKLFF